Presented here are 14 T cell receptor beta chains from one specimen sequenced in a study of blood T cell repertoires in COVID-19. Data came from immunoSEQ multiplex PCR; TCRdb stores just in-frame clones and leaves some out. Of about 310,000 clones listed, about nine tenths are singletons. Sample: peripheral blood. The source is a man aged 45 to 65 with active or convalescent COVID-19.

The genes are TRBV29-1 and TRBJ1-2; D ambiguous. V was cut by 7 bases and J by 4 bases, with 13 bases left in between. Germline CDR1 reads SQVTM; CDR2 reads ANQGSEA. The CDR3 runs 12 residues. For the CDR3, the DNA is TGCAGCGCCTCCCGGGGTGTCTATGGCTACACCTTC. Protein: CSASRGVYGYTF.

The gene calls are TRBV18 and TRBJ2-1; perhaps TRBD1 as D (5 bases). CDR3 length: 13 residues. Trimming shortened V by 1 base and J by 10 bases, and 11 bases separated the two germline ends. Per germline, CDR1 KGHSH and CDR2 LQKENI. The CDR3 spells CASSPRSGYEQFF. The CDR3 bases are TGTGCCAGCTCACCACGTTCAGGGTACGAGCAGTTCTTC. The full variable domain, its missing parts supplied by reference TRBV18 and TRBJ2-1, is NAGVMQNPRHLVRRRGQEARLRCSPMKGHSHVYWYRQLPEEGLKFMVYLQKENIIDESGMPKERFSAEFPKEGPSILRIQQVVRGDSAAYFCASSPRSGYEQFFGPGTRLTVL.

The chain uses TRBV4-1 and TRBJ2-1, with D possibly being TRBD1 (6 bases). V was shortened by 0 bases and J by 4 bases, with 19 bases between the two germline ends. Germline loops: CDR1 MGHRA, CDR2 YSYEKL. The CDR3 contains 18 residues. CDR3 loop: CASSQDPPGQRTYNEQFF. CDR3 nucleotide sequence: TGCGCCAGCAGCCAAGATCCTCCAGGACAGCGGACATACAATGAGCAGTTCTTC.

The J gene is TRBJ1-5, the V gene TRBV6-2 or TRBV6-3, with a weak D call TRBD1 (5 bases). V lost 5 bases and J 1 base, leaving 15 bases between the germline ends. The CDR3 is 16 amino acids. Germline CDR1 MNHEY, CDR2 SVGEGT. The CDR3 is CASSPGRVQSNQPQHF. As DNA, the CDR3 is TGTGCCAGCAGTCCCGGCAGGGTTCAAAGCAATCAGCCCCAGCATTTT.

This rearrangement joins TRBV6-6 to TRBJ1-2, with 8 bases fitting TRBD1. The CDR3 is 14 residues long. V trimming: 4 bases; J trimming: 6 bases; junction bases outside the gene matches: 7. Germline CDR1 is MNHNY and CDR2 is SVGAGI (reference sequence). Here the CDR3 reads CASSSGGIRNGYTF. DNA for the CDR3: TGTGCCAGCAGTTCAGGGGGCATTAGAAATGGCTACACCTTC.

The rearrangement joins TRBV20-1 to TRBJ2-3; TRBD2 matches 8 bases. The CDR3 is 14 amino acids. V lost 3 bases and J lost 5; bases outside the gene matches: 7. CDR1 DFQATT and CDR2 SNEGSKA come from the germline V gene (reference sequence). CDR3 protein: CSASHGGAEDTQYF. The DNA of the CDR3 is TGCAGTGCTAGTCACGGGGGGGCTGAAGATACGCAGTATTTT.

The chain couples TRBV6-5 to TRBJ1-3, with unresolved D. From germline, CDR1 is MNHEY and CDR2 SVGAGI. Trimming left V 0 bases short and J 0 bases short, with 9 bases between. This CDR3 contains 16 residues. CDR3 coding DNA: TGTGCCAGCAGTTACTCCTACTTTAGCTCTGGAAACACCATATATTTT. Translating it yields CASSYSYFSSGNTIYF.

The chain links TRBV7-9 to TRBJ2-7; TRBD2 matches 13 bases. Germline V gene data show CDR1 as SEHNR and CDR2 as FQNEAQ (reference sequence). Trimming removed 5 bases from V and 6 bases from J; junction bases left unmatched: 13. The length of the CDR3 is 17 residues. CDR3 protein: CASSPEPGTSGDFEQYF. The CDR3 DNA reads as TGTGCCAGCAGCCCCGAACCGGGGACTAGCGGGGATTTCGAGCAGTACTTC.

The chain joins TRBV6-5 to TRBJ1-1, with D hard to call. The CDR3 contains 11 residues. V was shortened by 2 bases and J by 6 bases, with 4 bases between the two germline ends. Germline V gene sequence: CDR1 MNHEY, CDR2 SVGAGI. CDR3 region: CASSYQSEAFF. CDR3 sequence (DNA): TGTGCCAGCAGTTACCAGTCTGAAGCTTTCTTT.

The V and J genes are TRBV5-1 and TRBJ1-1; D is possibly TRBD1 (6 bases). The CDR3 length is 15 residues. Trimming cost V 3 bases and J 0 bases, with 12 bases left between them. Germline CDR1 reads SGHRS; CDR2 reads YFSETQ. CDR3 bases: TGCGCCAGCAGCTCCGGGACACCTTTGAACACTGAAGCTTTCTTT. Translating it yields CASSSGTPLNTEAFF.

The chain employs TRBV2 and TRBJ1-2; 10 bases fit TRBD1. Germline CDR1 reads SNHLY; CDR2 reads FYNNEI. V gave up 6 bases and J gave up 4 bases; unmatched junction bases: 5. The CDR3 consists of 14 residues. CDR3 residues: CASSGGQGGYGYTF. The CDR3 DNA reads TGTGCCAGCAGCGGCGGACAGGGGGGCTATGGCTACACCTTC.

The chain carries TRBV4-2 and TRBJ1-3; D gene uncertain. The CDR3 has 17 residues. With 0 bases removed from V and 0 bases from J, the gap between germline ends came to 12 bases. CDR1 and CDR2 (germline): LGHNA, YNFKEQ. This chain's CDR3 is CASSQDLRRHSGNTIYF. For the CDR3, the DNA is TGTGCCAGCAGCCAAGATCTAAGACGACACTCTGGAAACACCATATATTTT.

The chain combines TRBV10-1 with TRBJ2-3, with 15 positions matching TRBD2. V was pared by 4 bases and J by 5 bases, with 4 bases of the junction left unmatched. In germline, CDR1 is WNHNN, CDR2 SYGVQD (reference sequence). The CDR3 loop spans 16 amino acids. The CDR3 region is CASSGTSGRAGDTQYF. The CDR3 coding sequence is TGCGCCAGCAGTGGGACTAGCGGGAGGGCCGGAGATACGCAGTATTTT.

The rearrangement uses TRBV5-4 and TRBJ2-2; D not certain. Germline V lookup: CDR1 SGHNT, CDR2 YYREEE (reference sequence). The CDR3 is made up of 12 amino acids. Trimming cost V 4 bases and J 8 bases, with 9 bases left between them. The CDR3 coding sequence is TGTGCCAGCAGCGTTCCCACAGGGGAGCTGTTTTTT. It is translated as CASSVPTGELFF.